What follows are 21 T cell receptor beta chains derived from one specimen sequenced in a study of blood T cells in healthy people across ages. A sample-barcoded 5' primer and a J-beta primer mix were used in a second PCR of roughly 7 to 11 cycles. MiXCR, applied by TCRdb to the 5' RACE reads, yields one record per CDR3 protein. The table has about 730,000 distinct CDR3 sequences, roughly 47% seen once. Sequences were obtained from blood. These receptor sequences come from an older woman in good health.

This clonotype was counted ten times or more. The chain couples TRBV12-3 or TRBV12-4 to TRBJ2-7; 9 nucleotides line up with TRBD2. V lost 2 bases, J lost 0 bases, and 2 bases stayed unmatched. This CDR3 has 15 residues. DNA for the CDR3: TGTGCCAGCAGTTTATCTAGCGGGGTCTCCTACGAGCAGTACTTC. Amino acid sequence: CASSLSSGVSYEQYF.

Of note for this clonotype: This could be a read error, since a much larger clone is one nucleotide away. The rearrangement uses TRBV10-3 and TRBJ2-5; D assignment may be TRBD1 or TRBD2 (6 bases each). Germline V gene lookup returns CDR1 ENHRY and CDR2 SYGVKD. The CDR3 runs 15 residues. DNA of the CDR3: TGTGCCATCTGTGAAGGGGGGAGCATCCCAGAGACCCAGTACTTC. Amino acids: CAICEGGSIPETQYF.

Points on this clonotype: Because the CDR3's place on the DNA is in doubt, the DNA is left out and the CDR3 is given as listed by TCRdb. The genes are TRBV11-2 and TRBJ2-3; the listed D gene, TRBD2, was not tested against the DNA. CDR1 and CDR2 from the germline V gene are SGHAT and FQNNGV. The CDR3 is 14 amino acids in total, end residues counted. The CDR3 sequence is CASSSSRGTDTQYF.

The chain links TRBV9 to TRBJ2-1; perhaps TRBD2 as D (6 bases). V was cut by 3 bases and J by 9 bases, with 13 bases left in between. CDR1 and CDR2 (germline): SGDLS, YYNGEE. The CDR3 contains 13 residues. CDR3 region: CASSEEGVAEQFF. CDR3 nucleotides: TGTGCCAGCAGCGAGGAGGGAGTGGCTGAGCAGTTCTTC.

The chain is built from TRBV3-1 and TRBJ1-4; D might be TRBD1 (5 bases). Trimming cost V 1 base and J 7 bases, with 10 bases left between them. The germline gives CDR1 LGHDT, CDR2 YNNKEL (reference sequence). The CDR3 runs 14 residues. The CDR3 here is CASSQGGIGEKLFF. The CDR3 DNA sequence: TGTGCCAGCAGCCAAGGGGGGATAGGTGAAAAACTGTTTTTT.

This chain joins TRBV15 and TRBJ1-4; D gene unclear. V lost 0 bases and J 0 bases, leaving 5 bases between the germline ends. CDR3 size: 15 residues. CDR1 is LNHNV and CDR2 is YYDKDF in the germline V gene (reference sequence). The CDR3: CATSRDPTTNEKLFF. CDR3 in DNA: TGTGCCACCAGCAGAGATCCGACAACTAATGAAAAACTGTTTTTT. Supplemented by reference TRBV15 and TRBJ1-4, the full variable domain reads DAMVIQNPRYQVTQFGKPVTLSCSQTLNHNVMYWYQQKSSQAPKLLFHYYDKDFNNEADTPDNFQSRRPNTSFCFLDIRSPGLGDTAMYLCATSRDPTTNEKLFFGSGTQLSVL.

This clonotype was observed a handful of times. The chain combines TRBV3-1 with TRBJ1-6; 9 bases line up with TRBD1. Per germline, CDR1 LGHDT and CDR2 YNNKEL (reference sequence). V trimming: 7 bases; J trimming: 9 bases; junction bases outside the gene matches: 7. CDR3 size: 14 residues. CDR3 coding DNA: TGTGCCAGCACCACGACAGGGGGAAGTTCACCCCTCCACTTT. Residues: CASTTTGGSSPLHF.

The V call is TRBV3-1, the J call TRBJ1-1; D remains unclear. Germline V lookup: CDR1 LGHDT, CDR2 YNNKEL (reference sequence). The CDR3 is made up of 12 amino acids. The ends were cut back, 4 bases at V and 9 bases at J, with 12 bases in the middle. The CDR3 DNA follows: TGTGCCAGCAGCCCGGGATCGACAAAAGCTTTCTTT. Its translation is CASSPGSTKAFF.

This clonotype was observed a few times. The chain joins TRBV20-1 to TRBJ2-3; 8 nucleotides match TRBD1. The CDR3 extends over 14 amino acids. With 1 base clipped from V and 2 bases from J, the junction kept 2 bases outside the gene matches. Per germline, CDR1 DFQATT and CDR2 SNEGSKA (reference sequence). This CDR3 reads CSARGDRNTDTQYF. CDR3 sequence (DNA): TGCAGTGCTAGAGGGGACAGGAACACAGATACGCAGTATTTT.

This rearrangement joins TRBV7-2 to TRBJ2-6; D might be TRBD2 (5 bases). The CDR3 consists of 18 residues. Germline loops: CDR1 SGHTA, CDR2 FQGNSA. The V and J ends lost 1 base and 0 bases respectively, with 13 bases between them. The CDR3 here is CASSLGPLGASGANVLTF. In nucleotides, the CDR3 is TGTGCCAGCAGCTTAGGACCACTAGGCGCCTCTGGGGCCAACGTCCTGACTTTC.

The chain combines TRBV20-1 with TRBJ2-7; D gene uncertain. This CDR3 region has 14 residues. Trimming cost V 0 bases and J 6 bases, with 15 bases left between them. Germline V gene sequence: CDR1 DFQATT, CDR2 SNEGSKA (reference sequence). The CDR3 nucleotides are TGCAGTGCTAGAGACCTCAGGAACTACGTCGAGCAGTACTTC. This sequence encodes CSARDLRNYVEQYF.

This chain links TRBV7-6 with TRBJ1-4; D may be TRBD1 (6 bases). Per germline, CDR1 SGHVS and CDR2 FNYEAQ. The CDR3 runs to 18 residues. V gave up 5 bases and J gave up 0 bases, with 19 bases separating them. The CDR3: CASSPIGGAGTTNEKLFF. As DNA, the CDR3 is TGTGCCAGCAGCCCTATCGGGGGGGCTGGAACAACTAATGAAAAACTGTTTTTT.

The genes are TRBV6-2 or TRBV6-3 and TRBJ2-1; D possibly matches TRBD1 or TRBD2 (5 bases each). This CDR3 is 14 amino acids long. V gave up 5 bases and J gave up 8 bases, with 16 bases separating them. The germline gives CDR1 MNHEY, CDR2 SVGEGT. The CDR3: CASSRPGTSDEQFF. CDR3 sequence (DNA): TGTGCCAGCAGTCGTCCCGGGACGTCGGATGAGCAGTTCTTC.

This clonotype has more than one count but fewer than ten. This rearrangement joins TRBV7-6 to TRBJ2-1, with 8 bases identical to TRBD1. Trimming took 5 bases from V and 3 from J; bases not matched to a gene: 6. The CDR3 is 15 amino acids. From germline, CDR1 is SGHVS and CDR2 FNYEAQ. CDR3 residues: CASSHRDRHYNEQFF. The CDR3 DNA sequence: TGTGCCAGCAGCCACCGGGACAGGCACTACAATGAGCAGTTCTTC.

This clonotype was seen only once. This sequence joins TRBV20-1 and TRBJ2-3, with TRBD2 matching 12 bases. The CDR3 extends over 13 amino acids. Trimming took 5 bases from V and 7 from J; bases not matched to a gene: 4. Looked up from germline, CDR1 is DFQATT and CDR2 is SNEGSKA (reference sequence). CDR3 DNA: TGCAGTGCTTCTAGCGGGGGGGTAAATACGCAGTATTTT. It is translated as CSASSGGVNTQYF.

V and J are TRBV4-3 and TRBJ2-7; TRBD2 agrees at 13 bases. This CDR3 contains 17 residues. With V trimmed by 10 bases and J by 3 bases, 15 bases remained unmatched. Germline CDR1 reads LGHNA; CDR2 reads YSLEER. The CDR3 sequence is CATNPGLAGFCYYEQYF. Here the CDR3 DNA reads TGCGCCACAAACCCGGGACTAGCGGGGTTCTGCTACTACGAGCAGTACTTC.

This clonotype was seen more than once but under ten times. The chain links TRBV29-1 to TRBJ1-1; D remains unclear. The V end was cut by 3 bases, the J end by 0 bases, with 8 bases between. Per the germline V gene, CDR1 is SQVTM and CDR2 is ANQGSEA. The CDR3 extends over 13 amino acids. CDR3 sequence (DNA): TGCAGCGTTGATTCGGCAATGAACACTGAAGCTTTCTTT. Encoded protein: CSVDSAMNTEAFF.

The CDR3 DNA reads as TGTGCCACCACACAGGGCACGGTTGAGCAGTTCTTC. Translation gives CATTQGTVEQFF. The chain combines TRBV28 with TRBJ2-1; D may be TRBD1 (6 bases). Germline V gives CDR1 MDHEN, CDR2 SYDVKM. The CDR3 runs 12 residues. V gave up 10 bases and J gave up 9 bases, with 16 bases separating them.

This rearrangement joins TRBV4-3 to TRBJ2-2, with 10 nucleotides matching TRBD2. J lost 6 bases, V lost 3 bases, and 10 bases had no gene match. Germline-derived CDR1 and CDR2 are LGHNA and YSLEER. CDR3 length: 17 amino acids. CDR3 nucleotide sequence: TGCGCCAGCAGCCAGGCCACTAGCGGGAATGGCCCCGGGGAGCTGTTTTTT. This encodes CASSQATSGNGPGELFF.

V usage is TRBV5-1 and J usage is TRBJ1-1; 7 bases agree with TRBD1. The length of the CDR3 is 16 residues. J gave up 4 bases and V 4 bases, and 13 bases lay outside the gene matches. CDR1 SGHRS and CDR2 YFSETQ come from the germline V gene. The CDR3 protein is CASSQRTGGGTTEAFF. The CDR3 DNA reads TGCGCCAGCAGCCAACGGACAGGTGGGGGAACCACTGAAGCTTTCTTT.

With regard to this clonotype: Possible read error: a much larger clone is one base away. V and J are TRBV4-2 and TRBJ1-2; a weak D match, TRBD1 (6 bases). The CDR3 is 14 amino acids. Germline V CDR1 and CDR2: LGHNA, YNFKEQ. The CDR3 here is CTSSPTGSNYGYTF. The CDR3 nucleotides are TGTACCAGCAGCCCGACAGGCAGTAACTATGGCTACACCTTC.